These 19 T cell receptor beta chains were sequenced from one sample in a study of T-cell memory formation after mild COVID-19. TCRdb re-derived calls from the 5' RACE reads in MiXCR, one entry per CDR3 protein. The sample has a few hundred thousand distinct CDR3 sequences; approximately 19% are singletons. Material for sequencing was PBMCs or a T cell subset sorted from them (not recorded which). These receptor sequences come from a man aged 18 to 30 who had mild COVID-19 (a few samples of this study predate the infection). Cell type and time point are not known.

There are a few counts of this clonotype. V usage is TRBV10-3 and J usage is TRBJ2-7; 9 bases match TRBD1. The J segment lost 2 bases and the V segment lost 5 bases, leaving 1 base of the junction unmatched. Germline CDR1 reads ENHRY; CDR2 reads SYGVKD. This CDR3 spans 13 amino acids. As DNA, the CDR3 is TGTGCCATCAGTAGACAGGGGGCCTACGAGCAGTACGTC. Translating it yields CAISRQGAYEQYV.

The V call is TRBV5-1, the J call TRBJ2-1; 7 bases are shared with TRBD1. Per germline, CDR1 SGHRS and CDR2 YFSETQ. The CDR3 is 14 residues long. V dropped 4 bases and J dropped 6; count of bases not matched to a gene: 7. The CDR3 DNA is TGCGCCAGCAGCATAGGGACAGCTTTCAATGAGCAGTTCTTC. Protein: CASSIGTAFNEQFF.

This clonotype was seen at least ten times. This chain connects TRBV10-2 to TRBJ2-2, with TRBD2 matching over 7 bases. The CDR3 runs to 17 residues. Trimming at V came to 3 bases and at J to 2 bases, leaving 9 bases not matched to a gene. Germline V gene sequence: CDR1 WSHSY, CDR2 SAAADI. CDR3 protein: CASSDLGRGTNTGELFF. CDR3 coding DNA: TGCGCCAGCAGTGATCTAGGGCGGGGGACTAACACCGGGGAGCTGTTTTTT.

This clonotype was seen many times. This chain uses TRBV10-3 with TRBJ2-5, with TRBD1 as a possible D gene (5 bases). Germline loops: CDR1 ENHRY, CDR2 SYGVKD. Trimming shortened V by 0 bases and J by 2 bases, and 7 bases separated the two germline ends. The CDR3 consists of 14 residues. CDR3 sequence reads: CAISESTAQETQYF. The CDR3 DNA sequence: TGTGCCATCAGTGAGTCGACAGCTCAAGAGACCCAGTACTTC.

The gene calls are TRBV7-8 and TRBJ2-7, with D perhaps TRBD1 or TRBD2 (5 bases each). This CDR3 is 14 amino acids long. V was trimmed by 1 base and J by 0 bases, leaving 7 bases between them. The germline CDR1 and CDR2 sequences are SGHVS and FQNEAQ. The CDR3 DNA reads TGTGCCAGCAGCTTAGGAGGGGCCTCCTACGAGCAGTACGTC. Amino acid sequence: CASSLGGASYEQYV.

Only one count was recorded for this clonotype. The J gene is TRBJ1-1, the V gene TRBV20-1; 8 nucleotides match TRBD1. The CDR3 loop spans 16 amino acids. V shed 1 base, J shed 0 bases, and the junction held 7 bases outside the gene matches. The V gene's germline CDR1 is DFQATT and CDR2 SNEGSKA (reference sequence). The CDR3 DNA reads TGCAGTGCTAGAGCGGGACAGGCAAATATGAACACTGAAGCTTTCTTT. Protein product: CSARAGQANMNTEAFF.

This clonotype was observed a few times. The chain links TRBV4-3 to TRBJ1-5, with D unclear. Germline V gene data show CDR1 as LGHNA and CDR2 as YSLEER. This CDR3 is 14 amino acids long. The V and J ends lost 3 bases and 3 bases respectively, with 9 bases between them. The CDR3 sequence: CASSHERFNQPQHF. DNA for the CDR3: TGCGCCAGCAGCCACGAACGATTCAATCAGCCCCAGCATTTT.

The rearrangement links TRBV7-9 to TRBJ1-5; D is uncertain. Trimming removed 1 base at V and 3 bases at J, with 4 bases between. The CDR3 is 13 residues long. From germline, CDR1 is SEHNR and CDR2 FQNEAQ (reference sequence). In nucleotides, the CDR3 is TGTGCCAGCAGCTTAGATGTCAATCAGCCCCAGCATTTT. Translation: CASSLDVNQPQHF.

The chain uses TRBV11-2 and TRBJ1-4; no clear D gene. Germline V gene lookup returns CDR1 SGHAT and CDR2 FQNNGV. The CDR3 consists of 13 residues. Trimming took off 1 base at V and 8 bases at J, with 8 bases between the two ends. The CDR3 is CASSLAQDEKLFF. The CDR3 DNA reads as TGTGCCAGCAGCTTAGCCCAGGACGAAAAACTGTTTTTT.

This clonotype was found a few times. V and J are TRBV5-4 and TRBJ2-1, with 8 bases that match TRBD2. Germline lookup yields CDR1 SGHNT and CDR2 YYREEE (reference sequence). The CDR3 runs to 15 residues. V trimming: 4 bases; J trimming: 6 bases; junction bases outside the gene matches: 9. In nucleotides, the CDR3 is TGTGCCAGCAGCCCCGTAGCGGGGAGAGGCAATGAGCAGTTCTTC. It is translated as CASSPVAGRGNEQFF.

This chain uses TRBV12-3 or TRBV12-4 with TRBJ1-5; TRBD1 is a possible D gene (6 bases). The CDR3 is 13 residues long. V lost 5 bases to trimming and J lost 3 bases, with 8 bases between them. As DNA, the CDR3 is TGTGCCAGCAGTCGGACAGACAATCAGCCCCAGCATTTT. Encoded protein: CASSRTDNQPQHF.

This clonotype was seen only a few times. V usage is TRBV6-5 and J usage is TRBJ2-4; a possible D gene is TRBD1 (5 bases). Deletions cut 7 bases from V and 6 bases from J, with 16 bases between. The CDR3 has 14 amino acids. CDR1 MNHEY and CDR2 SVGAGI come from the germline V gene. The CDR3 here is CASKLQGRGNIQYF. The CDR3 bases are TGTGCCAGCAAACTTCAGGGCCGAGGAAACATTCAGTACTTC.

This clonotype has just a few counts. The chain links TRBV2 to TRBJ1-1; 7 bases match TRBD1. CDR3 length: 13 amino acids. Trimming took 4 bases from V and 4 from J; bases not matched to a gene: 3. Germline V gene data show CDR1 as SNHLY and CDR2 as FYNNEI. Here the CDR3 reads CASSGAGGTEAFF. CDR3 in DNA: TGTGCCAGCAGTGGGGCAGGGGGCACTGAAGCTTTCTTT.

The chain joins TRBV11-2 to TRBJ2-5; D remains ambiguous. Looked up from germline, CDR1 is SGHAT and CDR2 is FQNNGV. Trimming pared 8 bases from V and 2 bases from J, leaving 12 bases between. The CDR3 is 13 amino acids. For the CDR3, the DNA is TGTGCCAGCGGGTACGGACGGCAAGAGACCCAGTACTTC. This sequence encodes CASGYGRQETQYF.

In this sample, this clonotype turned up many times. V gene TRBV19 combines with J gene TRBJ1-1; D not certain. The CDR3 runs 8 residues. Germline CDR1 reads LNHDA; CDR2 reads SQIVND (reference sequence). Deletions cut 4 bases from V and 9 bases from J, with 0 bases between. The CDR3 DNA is TGTGCCAGTAGTAAAGCTTTCTTT. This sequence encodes CASSKAFF.

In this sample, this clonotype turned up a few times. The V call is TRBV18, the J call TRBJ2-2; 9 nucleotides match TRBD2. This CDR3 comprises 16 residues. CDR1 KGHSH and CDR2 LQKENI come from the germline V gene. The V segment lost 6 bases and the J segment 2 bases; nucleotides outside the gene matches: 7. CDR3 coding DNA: TGTGCCAGCTCTCCCCGACTAGCGGAAAACACCGGGGAGCTGTTTTTT. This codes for CASSPRLAENTGELFF. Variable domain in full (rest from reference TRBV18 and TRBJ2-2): NAGVMQNPRHLVRRRGQEARLRCSPMKGHSHVYWYRQLPEEGLKFMVYLQKENIIDESGMPKERFSAEFPKEGPSILRIQQVVRGDSAAYFCASSPRLAENTGELFFGEGSRLTVL.

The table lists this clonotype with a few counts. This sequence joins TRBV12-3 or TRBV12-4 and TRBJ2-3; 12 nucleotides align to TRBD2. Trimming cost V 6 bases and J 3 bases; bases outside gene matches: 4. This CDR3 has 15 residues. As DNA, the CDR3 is TGTGCCAGCAGCCGACTAGCGGGGGTTACAGATACGCAGTATTTT. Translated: CASSRLAGVTDTQYF.

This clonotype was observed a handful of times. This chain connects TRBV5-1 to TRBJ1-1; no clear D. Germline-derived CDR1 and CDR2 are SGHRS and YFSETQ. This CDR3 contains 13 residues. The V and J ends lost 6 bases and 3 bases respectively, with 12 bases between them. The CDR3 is CASTGVADTEAFF. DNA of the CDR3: TGCGCCAGCACCGGGGTTGCGGACACTGAAGCTTTCTTT.

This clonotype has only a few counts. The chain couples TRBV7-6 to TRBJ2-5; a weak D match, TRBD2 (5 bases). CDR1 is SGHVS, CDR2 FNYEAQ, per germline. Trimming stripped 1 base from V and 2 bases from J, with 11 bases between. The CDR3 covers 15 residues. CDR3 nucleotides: TGTGCCAGCAGCTTAGGAGGTACTAGGCAAGAGACCCAGTACTTC. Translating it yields CASSLGGTRQETQYF. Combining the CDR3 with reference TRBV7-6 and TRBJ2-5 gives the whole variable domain GAGVSQSPRYKVTKRGQDVALRCDPISGHVSLYWYRQALGQGPEFLTYFNYEAQQDKSGLPNDRFSAERPEGSISTLTIQRTEQRDSAMYRCASSLGGTRQETQYFGPGTRLLVL.